One sample yielded the 3 T cell receptor beta chains listed below, sequenced in a study of circulating CD8 cells and anti-PD-1 response in melanoma (dated by TCRdb to about 2020). TCRdb lists the instrument as NextSeq 500. TCR libraries were prepared from around 14 ng of total RNA with the QIAseq Immune Repertoire RNA Library Kit, Human TCR Panel. TCRdb reran the public reads through fastp at Q25 and MiXCR, keeping productive beta chains. Rows are unified per CDR3 protein, each entry keeping the most common DNA and genes. The sample table records roughly 580 distinct CDR3 sequences; nearly 9% of these occur just once. Around 43% of the sample lies in the top ten. A BD FACSAria II cell sorter was used to sort four subsets, defined by PD-1 and/or TIGIT, from live CD3+CD8+TCRalphabeta+ cells. The source material was CD8+ T cells from PBMCs, sampled at baseline or after one month of anti-PD-1 therapy (not recorded which). The source of these receptors is a human donor with melanoma.

By proportion, this clonotype is large. This rearrangement joins TRBV28 to TRBJ1-6; 9 bases line up with TRBD1. Germline CDR1 reads MDHEN; CDR2 reads SYDVKM. J was trimmed by 3 bases and V by 7 bases; bases with no gene match: 4. The CDR3 runs 15 residues. CDR3 sequence: CASTETGGYNSPLHF. CDR3 DNA: TGTGCCAGCACAGAGACAGGGGGCTATAATTCACCCCTCCACTTT.

The rearrangement uses TRBV28 and TRBJ1-1; the match to TRBD1 covers 8 bases. The CDR3 is 15 residues long. V gave up 6 bases and J gave up 6 bases; unmatched junction bases: 12. Germline CDR1 reads MDHEN; CDR2 reads SYDVKM. CDR3 bases: TGTGCCAGCAGAGACCTAGGGCAGGGGGCCGCTGAAGCTTTCTTT. It yields the protein CASRDLGQGAAEAFF.

This chain links TRBV6-6 with TRBJ1-1, with D unclear. The CDR3 extends over 13 amino acids. CDR1 and CDR2 from the germline V gene are MNHNY and SVGAGI (reference sequence). Trimming pared 0 bases from V and 1 base from J, leaving 3 bases between. Written as DNA, the CDR3 is TGTGCCAGCAGTTACTCTTCGAACACTGAAGCTTTCTTT. Translation gives CASSYSSNTEAFF.